Sequencing of this TCR beta chain was carried out in a study of cytomegalovirus exposure and HLA in healthy donors. Donors showed nominal health when sampled, although they likely had unrecorded immune exposures. The trim removed 10 bases at V and 4 bases at J, leaving 10 bases unmatched. Germline lookup yields CDR1 SGDLS and CDR2 YYNGEE. The CDR3 extends over 13 amino acids. PCR employed 60 Vbeta and 13 Jbeta primers. Method: immunoSEQ multiplex PCR; TCRdb's copy keeps in-frame clones and lacks some. The repertoire has roughly 140,000 clones, around 79% of them found once; the top ten carry about 6.7%.

This clonotype was sampled from a woman in her 40s in good health and CMV-seropositive. V and J are TRBV9 and TRBJ2-7; TRBD1 agrees at 8 bases. Sequenced sample: PBMCs. The CDR3: CAATGTGMYEQYF. The CDR3 DNA reads TGTGCCGCAACCGGGACAGGTATGTACGAGCAGTACTTC. Using reference TRBV9 and TRBJ2-7 for the parts outside the CDR3, the full variable domain is DSGVTQTPKHLITATGQRVTLRCSPRSGDLSVYWYQQSLDQGLQFLIQYYNGEERAKGNILERFSAQQFPDLHSELNLSSLELGDSALYFCAATGTGMYEQYFGPGTRLTVT.